This TCR beta chain is drawn from a study of blood T cell repertoires in COVID-19. Across the study: Researchers got acute and convalescent COVID-19 samples from the United States, Italy and Spain. T cells, B-cell-depleted T cells, or PBMCs supplied cDNA or gDNA.

The CDR3 contains 19 residues. V lost 0 bases to trimming and J lost 8 bases, with 23 bases between them. This clone turned up a few times. What the recovered Cohort 3 donors had was two negative PCRs, clearance, or symptom resolution. Clones were sequenced by immunoSEQ multiplex PCR, and TCRdb holds only the in-frame ones, with some missing. The sample has about 280,000 clones; just under 90% are singletons. The sample was PBMCs or T cells enriched from blood (not recorded which). The chain recombines TRBV23-1 with TRBJ1-6; TRBD1 might be the D (5 bases). TRBV23-1 is an ORF, and what it does is uncertain. The source of this sequence is a woman in her fifties or sixties who had recovered from COVID-19. The CDR3 here is CASSQSNRDCKVHDSPLHF. CDR3 bases: TGCGCCAGCAGTCAATCGAACCGGGACTGTAAAGTCCATGATTCACCCCTCCACTTT.